This is a list of T cell receptor beta chains from one sample in a study of T cells in lung cancer brain metastases. Generated by immunoSEQ multiplex PCR, the TCRdb table keeps only in-frame clones and is missing some. The profile shows fewer than 5,000 clones, roughly 89% of them singletons. What was sequenced was tumor tissue from the primary lung tumor. The receptor set was obtained from a man aged 55 to 70 with non-small cell lung cancer. Each CDR3 is given with its conserved first and last residue. D genes are given only for firm matches. Not all rows give a size; the values are once, few, many and, for expanded clones, a class.

TRBJ1-4	few	TRBV5-1	.	CASSLARATNEKLFF	TGCGCCAGCAGCCTCGCCCGGGCAACTAATGAAAAACTGTTTTTT
TRBJ2-5	.	TRBV2	.	CASKGNGETQYF	TGTGCCAGCAAAGGGAATGGGGAGACCCAGTACTTC
TRBJ2-2	.	TRBV6-4	.	CASSEANTGELFF	TGTGCCAGCAGTGAAGCGAACACCGGGGAGCTGTTTTTT
TRBJ1-1	.	TRBV9	.	CASSVEQSNTEAFF	TGTGCCAGCAGCGTAGAACAGTCGAACACTGAAGCTTTCTTT
TRBJ2-1	.	TRBV7-2	.	CASSYRDPNEQFF	TGTGCCAGCAGCTACAGGGACCCCAATGAGCAGTTCTTC
TRBJ1-2	.	TRBV4-3	.	CASSRTPEGGYTF	TGCGCCAGCAGCCGGACCCCGGAAGGGGGCTACACCTTC
TRBJ2-1	.	TRBV7-3	.	CASSLVVGAGEQFF	TGTGCCAGCAGCTTAGTCGTTGGGGCGGGAGAGCAGTTCTTC
TRBJ2-7	.	TRBV20-1	.	CSASFSYEQYF	TGCAGTGCGAGTTTTTCCTACGAGCAGTACTTC
TRBJ2-3	.	TRBV10-3	.	CAISDEAGITDTQYF	TGTGCCATCAGTGACGAGGCGGGGATCACAGATACGCAGTATTTT
TRBJ2-2	.	TRBV6-6	TRBD2	CATAGGLGNTGELFF	TGTGCCACCGCTGGCGGACTAGGGAACACCGGGGAGCTGTTTTTT
TRBJ1-1	once	TRBV7-2	.	CASSLGRNTEAFF	TGTGCCAGCAGCTTAGGTCGGAACACTGAAGCTTTCTTT
TRBJ2-5	.	TRBV5-1	TRBD1	CASRSNTGEETQYF	TGCGCCAGCAGGTCAAATACAGGGGAGGAGACCCAGTACTTC
TRBJ2-3	.	TRBV5-1	.	CASSLTRGSTDTQYF	TGCGCCAGCAGCTTGACCAGGGGAAGCACAGATACGCAGTATTTT
TRBJ1-1	.	TRBV28	.	CASSLVEPENTEVFF	TGTGCCAGCAGCCTCGTGGAGCCCGAGAACACTGAAGTTTTCTTT
TRBJ1-5	.	TRBV30	TRBD1	CAWSGGQGGQPQHF	TGTGCCTGGAGTGGTGGACAGGGCGGTCAGCCCCAGCATTTT
TRBJ1-6	.	TRBV7-9	.	CASSLGGTGGFTLHF	TGTGCCAGCAGCCTGGGCGGGACCGGGGGCTTCACCCTCCACTTT
TRBJ2-7	.	TRBV7-2	TRBD2	CASSPDSSGGRIQQYF	TGTGCCAGCAGCCCGGACTCTAGCGGGGGGCGAATTCAGCAGTACTTC
TRBJ1-4	.	TRBV18	TRBD1	CASSPGTGKISSSLTNEKLFF	TGTGCCAGCTCTCCCGGGACAGGGAAAATTTCTTCCTCCCTTACTAATGAAAAACTGTTTTTT
TRBJ2-3	.	TRBV19	.	CASSLGMIPSTDTQYF	TGTGCCAGTAGCTTAGGAATGATACCTAGCACAGATACGCAGTATTTT
TRBJ1-4	.	TRBV4-1	.	CASSQDYGREKLFF	TGCGCCAGCAGCCAAGATTACGGGAGGGAAAAACTGTTTTTT
TRBJ2-7	few	TRBV5-5	.	CASSSSWGSTYEQYF	TGTGCCAGCAGCTCTTCGTGGGGGAGCACCTACGAGCAGTACTTC
TRBJ2-7	.	TRBV5-1	.	CASSLTGNYEQYF	TGCGCCAGCAGCTTAACAGGGAACTACGAGCAGTACTTC
TRBJ2-1	.	TRBV5-1	.	CASRFQGSYNEQFF	TGCGCCAGCAGGTTTCAGGGATCCTACAATGAGCAGTTCTTC
TRBJ2-5	.	TRBV6-5	TRBD2	CASSPLAGGAGTQYF	TGTGCCAGCAGTCCCCTAGCGGGAGGGGCGGGGACCCAGTACTTC
TRBJ1-2	.	TRBV5-6	TRBD1	CASSLSDRDYGYTF	TGTGCCAGCAGCTTGAGTGACAGGGACTATGGCTACACCTTC
TRBJ2-7	.	TRBV28	TRBD1	CASSLWTGGGSGEQYF	TGTGCCAGCAGTTTATGGACAGGGGGGGGGTCGGGCGAGCAGTACTTC
TRBJ2-3	.	TRBV18	TRBD2	CASSPQGSRGGSTDTQYF	TGTGCCAGCTCACCTCAAGGATCGCGGGGGGGAAGCACAGATACGCAGTATTTT
TRBJ2-6	.	TRBV28	TRBD1	CASTYGGAKGANILTF	TGTGCCTCTACTTATGGGGGCGCGAAGGGGGCCAACATCCTGACTTTC